Listed here is a single T cell receptor (beta chain). The record originates from a study of blood T cell repertoires in COVID-19. Study details: Sites in the United States, Italy and Spain provided acute and convalescent COVID-19 samples. Sources were T cells, B-cell-depleted T cells, or PBMCs; the material itself was cDNA or gDNA.

Original data processing: Counts of nucleated cells, estimated from reference gene primer amplification, were obtained. The data were produced by immunoSEQ multiplex PCR, yet TCRdb's version contains in-frame clones alone and is incomplete. D and trimming were read from the DNA, whereas the V and J calls and clone size are those reported in that table. The profile shows approximately 85,000 clones, 85% of them singletons. The receptor comes from a woman between 65 and 79 years old with active or convalescent COVID-19. Sequencing was done on a sample of peripheral blood.

Here the CDR3 reads CASSELYRIRVTLNTEAFF. The CDR3 bases are TGTGCCAGCAGTGAATTATACAGAATTCGAGTTACGTTGAACACTGAAGCTTTCTTT. This chain links TRBV6-1 with TRBJ1-1; no clear D. This CDR3 spans 19 amino acids. Trimming removed 2 bases at V and 0 bases at J, with 22 bases between. Germline V gene sequence: CDR1 MNHNS, CDR2 SASEGT.